This T cell receptor beta chain derives from a study of shared clonotypes between healthy human individuals. CDR1 is MNHNS and CDR2 is SASEGT in the germline V gene. The germline V and J ends were trimmed by 1 base and 4 bases, with 7 bases remaining between them. This CDR3 is built from 14 residues. The study's findings and limits: Among donors, the sharing of clonotypes was expected to be influenced by sequencing depth.

The assay was immunoSEQ multiplex PCR, and TCRdb's table has in-frame clones only and misses some. The sample records around 430,000 clones, 70% to 80% being singletons. In the case of this clone: The antigen remains unidentified.

The gene calls are TRBV6-1 and TRBJ2-2, with D unresolved. This clonotype originated in a woman between 40 and 50 years old in good health. Some clones in this sample may be carry-over from other donors' samples. The sequencing input was PBMCs. CDR3 sequence (DNA): TGTGCCAGCAGTGAAGGGCCAACCACCGGGGAGCTGTTTTTT. Residues: CASSEGPTTGELFF.